This entry concerns a single TCR beta chain. The antigen remains undetermined. This entry comes from a study of cytomegalovirus exposure and HLA in healthy donors. Study at large: The 120 validation repertoires, a later analysis reported, used the same platform as the 650 to 800 repertoires from the first cohort. Broader study findings: Across donors, most TCRs were seen rarely, yet some public ones were widespread. A few of the chains that were CMV-associated were confirmed in vitro to be specific for CMV antigens. High sensitivity and specificity were reportedly achieved when the classifier diagnosed cytomegalovirus status.

Sequenced by immunoSEQ multiplex PCR; TCRdb stores in-frame clones only, minus some. The table shows some 79,000 clones, with around 94% occurring only once. The CDR3 is 14 residues long. Per the germline V gene, CDR1 is SGHDT and CDR2 is YYEEEE. The V gene end was trimmed by 3 bases and the J gene end by 2 bases; junction bases not matched to a gene: 3. This clonotype originated in a woman between 18 and 29 years old in good health and CMV-seropositive. The rearrangement uses TRBV5-6 and TRBJ2-5; 8 bases are a match to TRBD1. Specimen: PBMCs. The CDR3 coding sequence is TGTGCCAGCAGCTATACAGGGGGGCAAGAGACCCAGTACTTC. It encodes CASSYTGGQETQYF.